This record looks at one T cell receptor beta chain sequence and its context. Authors' data handling: Using reference gene primer amplification, nucleated cell counts were estimated. Produced via immunoSEQ multiplex PCR; TCRdb's table is partial and in-frame only. From that table come the V and J calls and clone size; the DNA was used to work out D and trimming. The sample contains approximately 310,000 clones, more than 75% of which appear only once. The data derive from a study of blood T cell repertoires in COVID-19. Study context: The samples span acute and convalescent COVID-19 from the United States, Italy and Spain. T cells, B-cell-depleted T cells, or PBMCs supplied cDNA or gDNA.

Germline loops: CDR1 SGDLS, CDR2 YYNGEE. This CDR3 has 15 amino acids. The V gene lost 3 bases and the J gene lost 0 bases, with 7 bases spanning the gap. The sequence derives from a man aged 50-60 years with active or convalescent COVID-19. V gene TRBV9 combines with J gene TRBJ2-6; D gene uncertain. The sequencing input was peripheral blood. CDR3 DNA: TGTGCCAGCAGCGCAGGTGGCTCTGGGGCCAACGTCCTGACTTTC. This encodes CASSAGGSGANVLTF.